This TCR beta chain was captured by sequencing in a study of identical twins. General study results and limits: Out-of-frame alpha sequences shared between twins exhibited an excess of low generation probability.

TCRdb reanalysed the 5' RACE reads using MiXCR and keeps one entry per CDR3 protein. The table has 400,000 to 650,000 distinct CDR3 sequences, 20% to 25% seen once. There are a few counts of this clonotype. Its matching antigen is unknown. Germline V gene sequence: CDR1 LGHDT, CDR2 YNNKEL (reference sequence). The CDR3 has 15 residues. Unmatched junction bases numbered 6, after V lost 3 bases and J lost 5 bases. The same specimen was also included in a second study, on T cells expressing NK-cell markers. Per that paper: Underlying the TCR beta repertoires were sorted CD3+CD56+NKG2C+, CD3+CD56+NKG2C- and CD3+CD56-NKG2C+ T cells. Four donors showed these clonotypes also leading the CD3+CD56-NKG2C+ fraction.

The V gene is TRBV3-1, the J gene TRBJ2-7, with 11 nucleotides matching TRBD2. The receptor was isolated from a young woman in good health. Input material: CD4+ T cells sorted from blood. The CDR3 DNA reads TGTGCCAGCAGCCAGATACTAGCGGGAGTGCACGAGCAGTACTTC. Translating gives CASSQILAGVHEQYF.